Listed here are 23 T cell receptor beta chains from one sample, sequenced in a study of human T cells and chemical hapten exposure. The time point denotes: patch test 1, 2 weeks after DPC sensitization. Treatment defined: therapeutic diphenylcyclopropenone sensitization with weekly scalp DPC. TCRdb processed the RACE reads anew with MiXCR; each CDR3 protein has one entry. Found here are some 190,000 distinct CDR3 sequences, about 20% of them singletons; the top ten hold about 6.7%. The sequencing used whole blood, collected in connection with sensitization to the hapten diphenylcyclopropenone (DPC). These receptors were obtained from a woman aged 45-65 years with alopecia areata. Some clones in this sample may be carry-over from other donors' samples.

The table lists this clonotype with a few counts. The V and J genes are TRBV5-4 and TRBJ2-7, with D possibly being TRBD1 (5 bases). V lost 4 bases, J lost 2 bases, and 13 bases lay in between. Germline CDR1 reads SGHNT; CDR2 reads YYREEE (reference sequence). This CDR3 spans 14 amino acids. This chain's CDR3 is CASSVDSAAYEQYF. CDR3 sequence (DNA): TGTGCCAGCAGCGTAGACAGTGCTGCCTACGAGCAGTACTTC.

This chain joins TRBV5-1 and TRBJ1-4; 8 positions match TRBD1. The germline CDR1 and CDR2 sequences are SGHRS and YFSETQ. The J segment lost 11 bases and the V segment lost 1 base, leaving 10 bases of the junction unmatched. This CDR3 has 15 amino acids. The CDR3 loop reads CASSLIGTGPGKLFF. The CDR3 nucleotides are TGCGCCAGCAGCTTGATAGGGACAGGCCCCGGGAAACTGTTTTTT.

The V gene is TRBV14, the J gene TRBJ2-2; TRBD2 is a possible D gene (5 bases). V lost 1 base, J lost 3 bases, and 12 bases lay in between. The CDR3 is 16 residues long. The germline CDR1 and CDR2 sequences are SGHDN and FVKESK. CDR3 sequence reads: CASSQGGSHYTGELFF. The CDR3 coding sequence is TGTGCCAGCAGCCAAGGAGGGTCACATTACACCGGGGAGCTGTTTTTT.

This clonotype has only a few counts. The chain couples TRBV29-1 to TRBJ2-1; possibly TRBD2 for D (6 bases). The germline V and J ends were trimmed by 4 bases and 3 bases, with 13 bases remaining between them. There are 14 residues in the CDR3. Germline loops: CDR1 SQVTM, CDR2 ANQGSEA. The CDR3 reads CSVGSGTVYNEQFF. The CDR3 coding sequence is TGCAGCGTTGGTAGCGGAACCGTCTACAATGAGCAGTTCTTC.

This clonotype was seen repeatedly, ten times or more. CDR3 DNA: TGTGCCAGCAGTTCCTCTGGGGCCAACGTCCTGACTTTC. This encodes CASSSSGANVLTF. V is TRBV12-3 or TRBV12-4 and J is TRBJ2-6; D gene ambiguous. Trimming took off 4 bases at V and 0 bases at J, with 1 base between the two ends. This CDR3 region has 13 residues.

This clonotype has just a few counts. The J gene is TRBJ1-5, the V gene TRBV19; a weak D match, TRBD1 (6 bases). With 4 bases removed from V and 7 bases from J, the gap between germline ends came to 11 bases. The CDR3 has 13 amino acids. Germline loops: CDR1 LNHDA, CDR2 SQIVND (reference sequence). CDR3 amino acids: CASSNRDQQPQHF. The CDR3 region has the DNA TGTGCCAGTAGTAACAGGGATCAGCAGCCCCAGCATTTT. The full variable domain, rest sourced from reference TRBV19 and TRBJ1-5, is DGGITQSPKYLFRKEGQNVTLSCEQNLNHDAMYWYRQDPGQGLRLIYYSQIVNDFQKGDIAEGYSVSREKKESFPLTVTSAQKNPTAFYLCASSNRDQQPQHFGDGTRLSIL.

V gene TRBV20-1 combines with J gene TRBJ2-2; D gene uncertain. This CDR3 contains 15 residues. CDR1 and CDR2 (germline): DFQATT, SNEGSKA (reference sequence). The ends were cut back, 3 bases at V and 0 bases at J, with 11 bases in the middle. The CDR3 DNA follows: TGCAGTGCTAGGGGAAGACTCGCGAACACCGGGGAGCTGTTTTTT. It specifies CSARGRLANTGELFF.

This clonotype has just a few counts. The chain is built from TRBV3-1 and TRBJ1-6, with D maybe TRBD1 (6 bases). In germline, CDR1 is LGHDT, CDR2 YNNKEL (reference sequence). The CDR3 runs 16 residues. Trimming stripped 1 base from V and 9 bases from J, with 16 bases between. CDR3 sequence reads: CASSQVSGAASSPLHF. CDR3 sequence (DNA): TGTGCCAGCAGCCAAGTTTCGGGGGCTGCAAGTTCACCCCTCCACTTT.

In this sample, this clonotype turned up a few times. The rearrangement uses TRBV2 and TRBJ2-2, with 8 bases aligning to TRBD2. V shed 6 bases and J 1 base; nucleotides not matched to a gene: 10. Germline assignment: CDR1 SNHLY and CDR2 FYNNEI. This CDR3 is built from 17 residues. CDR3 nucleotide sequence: TGTGCCAGCAGCTTCACTTTAGCGGGAAAGAACACCGGGGAGCTGTTTTTT. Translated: CASSFTLAGKNTGELFF.

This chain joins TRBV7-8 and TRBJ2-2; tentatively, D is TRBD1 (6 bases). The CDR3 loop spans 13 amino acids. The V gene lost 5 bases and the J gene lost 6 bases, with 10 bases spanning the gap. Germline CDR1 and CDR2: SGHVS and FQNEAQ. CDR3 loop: CASSHSGAGELFF. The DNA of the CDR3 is TGTGCCAGCAGCCATTCAGGGGCCGGGGAGCTGTTTTTT.

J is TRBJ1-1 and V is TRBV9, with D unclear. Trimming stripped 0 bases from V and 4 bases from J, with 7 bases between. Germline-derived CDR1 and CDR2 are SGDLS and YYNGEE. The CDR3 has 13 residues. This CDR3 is CASSVGYGTEAFF. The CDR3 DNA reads TGTGCCAGCAGCGTAGGGTACGGCACTGAAGCTTTCTTT.

CDR3 region: CATTTDRGGTEAFF. CDR3 coding DNA: TGTGCCACAACGACGGACAGGGGAGGAACTGAAGCTTTCTTT. The chain uses TRBV10-3 and TRBJ1-1; 9 nucleotides match TRBD1. Per the germline V gene, CDR1 is ENHRY and CDR2 is SYGVKD. With 10 bases clipped from V and 5 bases from J, the junction kept 11 bases outside the gene matches. The CDR3 totals 14 residues.

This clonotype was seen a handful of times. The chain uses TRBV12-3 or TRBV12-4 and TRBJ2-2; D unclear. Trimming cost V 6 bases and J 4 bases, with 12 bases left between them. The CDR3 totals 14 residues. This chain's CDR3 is CASSRQALTGELFF. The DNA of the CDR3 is TGTGCCAGCAGCCGCCAAGCCCTCACCGGGGAGCTGTTTTTT.

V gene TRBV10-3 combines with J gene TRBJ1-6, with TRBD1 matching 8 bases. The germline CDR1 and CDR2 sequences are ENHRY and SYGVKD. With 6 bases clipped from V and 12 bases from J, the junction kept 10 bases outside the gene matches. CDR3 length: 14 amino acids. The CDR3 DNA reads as TGTGCCATCAGCCCCGGGACAGGAGTAGTACCCCTCCACTTT. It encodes CAISPGTGVVPLHF.

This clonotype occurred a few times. The CDR3 DNA follows: TGCGCCAGCAGCTTGGATGCCCACAATGAGCAGTTCTTC. Its translation is CASSLDAHNEQFF. This chain connects TRBV5-1 to TRBJ2-1, with D unclear. The CDR3 has 13 residues. The germline CDR1 and CDR2 sequences are SGHRS and YFSETQ. Trimming took off 0 bases at V and 5 bases at J, with 6 bases between the two ends.

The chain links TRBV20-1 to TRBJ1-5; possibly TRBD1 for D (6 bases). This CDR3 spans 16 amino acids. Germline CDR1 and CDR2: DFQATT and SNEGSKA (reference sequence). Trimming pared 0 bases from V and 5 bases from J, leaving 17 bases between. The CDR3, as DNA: TGCAGTGCTAGAGAAAAAGCAGGCAGGGGCGATCAGCCCCAGCATTTT. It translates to CSAREKAGRGDQPQHF.

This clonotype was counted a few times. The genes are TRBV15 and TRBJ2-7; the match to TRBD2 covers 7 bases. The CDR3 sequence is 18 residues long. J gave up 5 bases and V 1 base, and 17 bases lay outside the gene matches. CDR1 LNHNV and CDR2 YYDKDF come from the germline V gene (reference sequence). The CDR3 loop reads CATSRVVGTKPLGDEQYF. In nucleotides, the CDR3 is TGTGCCACCAGCAGAGTAGTTGGGACTAAACCCCTTGGGGACGAGCAGTACTTC.

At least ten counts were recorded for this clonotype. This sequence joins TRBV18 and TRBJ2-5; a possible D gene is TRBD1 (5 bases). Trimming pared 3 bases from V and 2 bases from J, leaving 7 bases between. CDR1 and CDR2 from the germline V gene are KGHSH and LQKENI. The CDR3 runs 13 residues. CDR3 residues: CASSPSGQETQYF. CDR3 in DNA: TGTGCCAGCTCACCGTCAGGGCAAGAGACCCAGTACTTC.

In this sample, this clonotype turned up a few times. CDR3: CAIKQTSGSRYEQYF. The CDR3 bases are TGTGCCATCAAGCAGACTAGCGGGAGCAGATACGAGCAGTACTTC. This chain uses TRBV10-3 with TRBJ2-7, with 12 bases identical to TRBD2. The V gene's germline CDR1 is ENHRY and CDR2 SYGVKD. The CDR3 is 15 amino acids. V gave up 7 bases and J gave up 4 bases; unmatched junction bases: 8.

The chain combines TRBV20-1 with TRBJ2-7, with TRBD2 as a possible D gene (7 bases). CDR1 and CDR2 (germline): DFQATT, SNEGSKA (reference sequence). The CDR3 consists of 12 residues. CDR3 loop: CSSRGALDEQYF. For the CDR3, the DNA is TGCAGCTCCCGGGGGGCTTTGGACGAGCAGTACTTC.

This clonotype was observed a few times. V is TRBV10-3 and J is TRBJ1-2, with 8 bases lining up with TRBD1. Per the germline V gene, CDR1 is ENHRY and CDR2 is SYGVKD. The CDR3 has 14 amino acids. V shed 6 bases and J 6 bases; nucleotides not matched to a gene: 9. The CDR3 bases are TGTGCCATCAGGACAGGGGAATGGGAGGATGGCTACACCTTC. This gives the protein CAIRTGEWEDGYTF.

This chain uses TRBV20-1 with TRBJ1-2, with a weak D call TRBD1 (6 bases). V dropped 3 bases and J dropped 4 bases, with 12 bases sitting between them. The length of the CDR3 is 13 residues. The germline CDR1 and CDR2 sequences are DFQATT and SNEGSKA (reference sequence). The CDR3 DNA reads TGCAGTGCTAGCATCCGGGACACCTATGGCTACACCTTC. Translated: CSASIRDTYGYTF.

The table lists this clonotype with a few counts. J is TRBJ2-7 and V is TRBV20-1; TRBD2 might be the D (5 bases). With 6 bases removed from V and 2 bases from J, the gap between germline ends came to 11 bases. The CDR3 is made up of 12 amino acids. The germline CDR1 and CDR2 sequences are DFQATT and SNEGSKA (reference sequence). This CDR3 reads CSAAFGTYEQYF. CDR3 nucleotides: TGCAGTGCCGCATTCGGGACCTACGAGCAGTACTTC.